This T cell receptor beta chain was recovered during a study of blood T cell repertoires in COVID-19. Data came from immunoSEQ multiplex PCR; TCRdb stores just in-frame clones and leaves some out. The repertoire has over 250,000 clones, around 84% of them found once; the top ten carry about 5%. The germline V and J ends were trimmed by 8 bases and 9 bases, with 22 bases remaining between them. In germline, CDR1 is MNHEY, CDR2 SVGAGI. The CDR3 spans 14 residues. Sample: PBMCs or T cells enriched from blood (not recorded which). The receptor was derived from a man in his forties or fifties who had been exposed to COVID-19. The rearrangement uses TRBV6-5 and TRBJ1-2; tentative D call: TRBD1 (5 bases). The CDR3 sequence is CASASHSGNWSYTF. The CDR3 DNA reads as TGTGCCAGCGCTTCTCATTCAGGGAATTGGAGCTACACCTTC.